This T cell receptor beta chain was retrieved from a study of cytomegalovirus exposure and HLA in healthy donors. About the study: Out of roughly 200 million T cells, an earlier analysis found more than 95 million unique TCR beta sequences in total.

The CDR3 sequence is 14 residues long. V lost 3 bases to trimming and J lost 5 bases; unmatched junction nucleotides: 4. CDR1 and CDR2 from the germline V gene are SGHRS and YFSETQ. For this clone: Its specificity is not known.

The PCR used 60 Vbeta and 13 Jbeta primers. The authors' processing: A later analysis tallied approximately 87 million unique TCR beta chains, 10 million to 12 million of them shared. The repertoire was sequenced with immunoSEQ multiplex PCR; TCRdb's copy has only in-frame clones and lacks some. The V and J calls and clone size are taken from that table; D and trimming were inferred from the DNA. This sample yields 150,000 to 200,000 clones, of which 81% are seen a single time; 1.5% to 2% belongs to the top ten. Study conclusions and caveats: Rare TCR sequences dominated, though some public TCRs recurred in many donors.

The receptor comes from a man aged 18 to 29 in good health and CMV-seronegative. The sample taken for sequencing was PBMCs. The chain employs TRBV5-1 and TRBJ2-7; 11 nucleotides align to TRBD2. The CDR3: CASSSILAGDEQYF. The CDR3 DNA reads TGCGCCAGCAGCTCAATACTAGCGGGAGACGAGCAGTACTTC.